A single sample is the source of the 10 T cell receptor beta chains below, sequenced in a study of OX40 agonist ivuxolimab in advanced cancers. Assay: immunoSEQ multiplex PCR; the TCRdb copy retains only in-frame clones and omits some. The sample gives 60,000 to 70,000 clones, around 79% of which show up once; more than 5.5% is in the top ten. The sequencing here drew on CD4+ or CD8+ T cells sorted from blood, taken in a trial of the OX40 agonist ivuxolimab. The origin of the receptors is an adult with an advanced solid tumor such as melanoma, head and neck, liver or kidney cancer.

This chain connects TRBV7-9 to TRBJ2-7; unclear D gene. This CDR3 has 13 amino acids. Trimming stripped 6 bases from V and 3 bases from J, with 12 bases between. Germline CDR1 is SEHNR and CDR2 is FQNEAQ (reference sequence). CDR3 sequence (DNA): TGTGCCAGCAGGATCTACCCCCTCTACGAGCAGTACGTC. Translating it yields CASRIYPLYEQYV.

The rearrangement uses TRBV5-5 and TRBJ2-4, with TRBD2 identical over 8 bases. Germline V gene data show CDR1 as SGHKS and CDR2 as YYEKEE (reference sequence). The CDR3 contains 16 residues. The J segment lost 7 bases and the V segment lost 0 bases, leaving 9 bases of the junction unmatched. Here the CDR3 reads CASSLDFSGALNIQYF. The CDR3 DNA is TGTGCCAGCAGCTTGGATTTTAGCGGGGCCCTCAACATTCAGTACTTC.

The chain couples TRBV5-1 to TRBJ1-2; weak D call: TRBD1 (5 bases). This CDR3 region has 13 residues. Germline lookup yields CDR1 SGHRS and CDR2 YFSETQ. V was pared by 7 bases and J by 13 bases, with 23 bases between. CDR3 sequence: CASGYRDGGDVTF. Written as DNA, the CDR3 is TGCGCCAGCGGGTACCGGGACGGCGGCGATGTCACCTTC.

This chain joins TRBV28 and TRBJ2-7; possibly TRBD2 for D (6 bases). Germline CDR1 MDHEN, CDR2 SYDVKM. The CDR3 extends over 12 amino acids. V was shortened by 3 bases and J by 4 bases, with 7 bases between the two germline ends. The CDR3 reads CASSLGGYEQYV. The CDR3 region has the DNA TGTGCCAGCAGTTTGGGGGGATACGAGCAGTACGTC.

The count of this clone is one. The CDR3 DNA reads as TGCGCCAGCAAACCGGGACAGGGGGTCTCGGCCGGGGAGCTGTTTTTT. It specifies CASKPGQGVSAGELFF. The chain is built from TRBV5-1 and TRBJ2-2; 11 bases align to TRBD1. This CDR3 is built from 16 residues. Trimming cost V 6 bases and J 6 bases; bases outside gene matches: 10. The germline V gene encodes CDR1 SGHRS and CDR2 YFSETQ.

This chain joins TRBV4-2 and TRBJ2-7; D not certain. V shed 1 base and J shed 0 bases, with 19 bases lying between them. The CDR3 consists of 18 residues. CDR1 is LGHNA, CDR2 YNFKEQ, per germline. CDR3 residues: CASSQGTLLAVGSYEQYF. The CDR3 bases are TGTGCCAGCAGCCAAGGCACTCTCCTCGCTGTGGGCTCCTACGAGCAGTACTTC.

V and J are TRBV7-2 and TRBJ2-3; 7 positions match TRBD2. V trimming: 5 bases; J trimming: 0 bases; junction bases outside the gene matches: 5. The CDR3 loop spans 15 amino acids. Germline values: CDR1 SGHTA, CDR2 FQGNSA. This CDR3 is CASSQSGASTDTQYF. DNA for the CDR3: TGTGCCAGCAGCCAAAGCGGGGCTAGCACAGATACGCAGTATTTT.

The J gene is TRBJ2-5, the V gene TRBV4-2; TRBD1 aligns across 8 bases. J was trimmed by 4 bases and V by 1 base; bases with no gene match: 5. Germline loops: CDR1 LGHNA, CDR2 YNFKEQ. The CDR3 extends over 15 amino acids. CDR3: CASSQVQGAGETQYF. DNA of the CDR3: TGTGCCAGCAGCCAAGTCCAGGGGGCTGGAGAGACCCAGTACTTC.

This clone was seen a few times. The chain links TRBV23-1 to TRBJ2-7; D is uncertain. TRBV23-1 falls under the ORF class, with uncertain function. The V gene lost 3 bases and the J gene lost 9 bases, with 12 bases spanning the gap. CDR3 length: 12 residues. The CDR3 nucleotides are TGCGCCAGCAGTCATACGGTTACGAGGCAGTACGTC. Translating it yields CASSHTVTRQYV.

CDR3 protein: CASSRERRGAGNSPLHF. In DNA form, the CDR3 reads TGTGCCAGCAGTAGAGAGCGTCGAGGGGCCGGTAATTCACCCCTCCACTTT. The chain links TRBV28 to TRBJ1-6; possibly TRBD1 for D (5 bases). Germline V gene sequence: CDR1 MDHEN, CDR2 SYDVKM. This CDR3 comprises 17 residues. Trimming removed 5 bases at V and 6 bases at J, with 20 bases between. The whole variable domain, filled in from reference TRBV28 and TRBJ1-6, reads DVKVTQSSRYLVKRTGEKVFLECVQDMDHENMFWYRQDPGLGLRLIYFSYDVKMKEKGDIPEGYSVSREKKERFSLILESASTNQTSMYLCASSRERRGAGNSPLHFGNGTRLTVT.